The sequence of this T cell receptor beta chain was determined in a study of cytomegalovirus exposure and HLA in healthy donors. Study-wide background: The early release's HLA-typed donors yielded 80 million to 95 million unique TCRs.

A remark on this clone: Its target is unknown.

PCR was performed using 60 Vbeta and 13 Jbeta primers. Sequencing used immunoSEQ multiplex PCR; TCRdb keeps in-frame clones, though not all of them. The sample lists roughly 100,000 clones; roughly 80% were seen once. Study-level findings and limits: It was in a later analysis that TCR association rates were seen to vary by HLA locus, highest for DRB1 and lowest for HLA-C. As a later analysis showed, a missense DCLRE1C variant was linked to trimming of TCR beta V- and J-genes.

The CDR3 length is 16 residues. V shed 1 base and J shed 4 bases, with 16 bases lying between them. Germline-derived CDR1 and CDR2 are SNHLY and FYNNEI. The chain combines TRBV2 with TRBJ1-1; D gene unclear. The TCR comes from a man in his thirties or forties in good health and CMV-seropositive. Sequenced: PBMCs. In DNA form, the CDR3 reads TGTGCCAGCAGTGAAGTTGGTGACAAGGGAGGCACTGAAGCTTTCTTT. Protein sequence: CASSEVGDKGGTEAFF.